This T cell receptor beta chain was sequenced for a study of beta chain features in type 1 diabetes. Study-level points and caveats: Patients' naive, central memory and regulatory TCRB repertoires appeared more alike than those of healthy donors.

This clone was observed a handful of times. The antigen is not known. On average, the one heparinised blood draw given by each donor was approximately 0.12 L. CD4+ naive, central memory, regulatory and stem cell-like memory subsets were isolated by sorting on CD45RO/CCR7/CD25/CD127/CD95/CD27. As every portion of the isolated RNA was reverse transcribed, the sequencing read expressed TCRB transcripts. Average reads for naive, central memory and regulatory T cell samples were roughly 3.4 million. The repertoire was sequenced with immunoSEQ multiplex PCR; TCRdb's copy has only in-frame clones and lacks some. The sample carries 200,000 to 300,000 clones, roughly 15% recorded once. The source material was naive CD4+ T cells from blood. This sequence was found in a woman aged 40-49 years in good health.

The CDR3 bases are TGTGCCAGCAGCTTAGCCGCAGGGGGCATGCAGTTCTTC. Residues: CASSLAAGGMQFF. This sequence joins TRBV7-9 and TRBJ2-1; 8 nucleotides agree with TRBD1. Germline V CDR1 and CDR2: SEHNR, FQNEAQ (reference sequence). The V segment lost 0 bases and the J segment 12 bases; nucleotides outside the gene matches: 4. This CDR3 comprises 13 residues.